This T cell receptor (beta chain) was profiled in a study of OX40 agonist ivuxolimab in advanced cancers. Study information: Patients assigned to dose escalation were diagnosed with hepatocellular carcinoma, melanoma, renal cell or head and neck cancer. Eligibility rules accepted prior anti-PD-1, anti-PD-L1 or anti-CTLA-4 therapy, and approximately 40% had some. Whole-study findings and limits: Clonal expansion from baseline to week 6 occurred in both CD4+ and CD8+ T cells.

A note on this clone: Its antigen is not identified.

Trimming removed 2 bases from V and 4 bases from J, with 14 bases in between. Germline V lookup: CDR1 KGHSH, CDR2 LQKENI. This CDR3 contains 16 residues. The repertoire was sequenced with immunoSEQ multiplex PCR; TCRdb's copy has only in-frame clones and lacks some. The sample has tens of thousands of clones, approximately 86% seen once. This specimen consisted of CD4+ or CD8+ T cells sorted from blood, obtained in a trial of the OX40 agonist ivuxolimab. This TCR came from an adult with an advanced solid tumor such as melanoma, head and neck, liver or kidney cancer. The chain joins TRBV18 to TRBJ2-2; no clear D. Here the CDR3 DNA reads TGTGCCAGCTCACCAAGGGCTCAAATACTCACCGGGGAGCTGTTTTTT. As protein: CASSPRAQILTGELFF.